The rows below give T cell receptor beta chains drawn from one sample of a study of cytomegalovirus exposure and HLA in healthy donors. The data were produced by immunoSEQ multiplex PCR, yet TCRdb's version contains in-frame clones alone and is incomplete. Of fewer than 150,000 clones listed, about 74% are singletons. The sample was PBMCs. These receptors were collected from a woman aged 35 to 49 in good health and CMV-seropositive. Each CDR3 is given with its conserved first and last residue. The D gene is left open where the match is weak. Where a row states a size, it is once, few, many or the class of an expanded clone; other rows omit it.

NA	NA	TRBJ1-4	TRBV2	TGTGCCAGCAGTGCCCGACAAGTTAATGAAAAACTGTTTTTT	CASSARQVNEKLFF
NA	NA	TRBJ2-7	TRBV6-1	TGTGCCAGCAGTGACAGGGGACGTTACGAGCAGTACTTC	CASSDRGRYEQYF
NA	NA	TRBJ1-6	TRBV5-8	TGTGCCAGCAGCCCCAGGGTCCCCTATAATTCACCCCTCCACTTT	CASSPRVPYNSPLHF
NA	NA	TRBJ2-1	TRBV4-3	TGCGCCAGCAGCCAGGTCCTTTTAGCGGACCGCTCCTACAATGAGCAGTTCTTC	CASSQVLLADRSYNEQFF
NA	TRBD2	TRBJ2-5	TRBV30	TGTGCCTGGAGTGTTGGGGGGGAGCAGTACTTC	CAWSVGGEQYF
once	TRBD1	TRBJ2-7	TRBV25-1	TGTGCCAGCAGTGAAACCGCCGGGACAGGGGTTCGGTACGAGCAGTACTTC	CASSETAGTGVRYEQYF
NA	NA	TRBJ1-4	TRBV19	TGTGCCAGTAGTTACCGGGGGAATGAAAAACTGTTTTTT	CASSYRGNEKLFF
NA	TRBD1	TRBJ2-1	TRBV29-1	TGCAGCGTTGAACTACGAGACAGGGCTTACAATGAGCAGTTCTTC	CSVELRDRAYNEQFF
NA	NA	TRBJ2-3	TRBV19	TGTGCCAGTAGTATAGATGGGCTGCTTGGGAGCGAGGCCACAGATACGCAGTATTTT	CASSIDGLLGSEATDTQYF
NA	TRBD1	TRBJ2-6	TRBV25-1	TGTGCCAGCAGTGGGGGGACGGGACAGGGTTCGGGGGCCAACGTCCTGACTTTC	CASSGGTGQGSGANVLTF
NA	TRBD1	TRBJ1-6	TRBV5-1	TGCGCCAGCAGCTTGTCTGGGACAGGGGACTCACCCCTCCACTTT	CASSLSGTGDSPLHF
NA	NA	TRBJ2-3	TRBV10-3	TGTGCCATCAGGGACAGACCGGTTAGCACAGATACGCAGTATTTT	CAIRDRPVSTDTQYF
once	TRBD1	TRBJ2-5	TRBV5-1	TGCGCCAGCAGCTGGACAGGAGTTCAAGAGACCCAGTACTTC	CASSWTGVQETQYF
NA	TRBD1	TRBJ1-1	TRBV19	TGTGCCAGTAGTGCGACAGGGCCGGGGACTGAAGCTTTCTTT	CASSATGPGTEAFF
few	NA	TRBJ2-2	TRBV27	TGTGCCAGCAGTAATAACAGGTGGCCCGTGGACACCGGGGAGCTGTTTTTT	CASSNNRWPVDTGELFF
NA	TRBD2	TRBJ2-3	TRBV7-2	TGTGCCAGCAGCTCCACCGGGGGAGGGCCGGGTACGCAGTATTTT	CASSSTGGGPGTQYF
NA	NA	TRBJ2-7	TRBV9	TGTGCCAGCAGCGTAGGTGGTAGCTCAAGCGACGAGCAGTACTTC	CASSVGGSSSDEQYF
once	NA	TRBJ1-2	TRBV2	TGTGCCAGCAGGACGGAGGCTGGCTACACCTTC	CASRTEAGYTF
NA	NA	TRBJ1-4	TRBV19	TGTGCCAGTAGTATGTCCGGGCAGCGGAGTAATGAAAAACTGTTTTTT	CASSMSGQRSNEKLFF
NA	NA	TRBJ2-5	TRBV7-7	TGTGCTAGCAGCTTCAACAGCCAAGAGACCCAGTACTTC	CASSFNSQETQYF
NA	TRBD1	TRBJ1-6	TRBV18	TGTGCCAGCTCATCGACAGGGGGCTGGTCACCCCTCCACTTT	CASSSTGGWSPLHF
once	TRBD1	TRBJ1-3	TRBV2	TGTGCCAGCAGCGACAGGGGGATCTCTGGAAACACCATATATTTT	CASSDRGISGNTIYF
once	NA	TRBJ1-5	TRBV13	TGTGCCAGCAGCCTATCACGAAATCAGCCCCAGCATTTT	CASSLSRNQPQHF
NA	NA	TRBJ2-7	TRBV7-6	TGTGCCAGCAGCTTAGCCGACAGGGGAGGGTTCGAGCAGTACTTC	CASSLADRGGFEQYF
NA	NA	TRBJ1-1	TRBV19	TGTGCCAGTAGTATCGCGGGGGGTTCCACTGAAGCTTTCTTT	CASSIAGGSTEAFF
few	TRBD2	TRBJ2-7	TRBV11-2	TGTGCCAGCAGCCAGGGACTAGCGGATCGTTACGAGCAGTACTTC	CASSQGLADRYEQYF
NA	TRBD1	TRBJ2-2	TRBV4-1	TGCGCCAGCTCCCACAGGGACAGAGCTACCGGGGAGCTGTTTTTT	CASSHRDRATGELFF
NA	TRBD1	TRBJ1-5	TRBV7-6	TGTGCCAGCAGCTTAGCAGGGGGCTATAGCAATCAGCCCCAGCATTTT	CASSLAGGYSNQPQHF
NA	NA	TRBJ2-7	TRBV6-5	TGTGCCAGCAGTTACCGCGGTGACCTCTACGAGCAGTACTTC	CASSYRGDLYEQYF
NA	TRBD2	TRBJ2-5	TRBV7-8	TGTGCCAGCAGCACTAGCGGGGGCCTCCAAGAGACCCAGTACTTC	CASSTSGGLQETQYF
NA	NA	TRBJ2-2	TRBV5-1	TGCGCCAGCAGCCCCCTTACGGGAGCGGGCGCCGGGGAGCTGTTTTTT	CASSPLTGAGAGELFF
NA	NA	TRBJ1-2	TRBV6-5	TGTGCCAGCAGGGCGGGGCAGCCTAACTATGGCTACACCTTC	CASRAGQPNYGYTF
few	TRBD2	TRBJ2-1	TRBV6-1	TGTGCCAGCAGTGAATGGACTAGCGGGAGGAATGAGCAGTTCTTC	CASSEWTSGRNEQFF
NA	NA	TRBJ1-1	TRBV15	TGTGCCACCAGCAGAGGACAAGTGAACACTGAAGCTTTCTTT	CATSRGQVNTEAFF
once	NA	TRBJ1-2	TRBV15	TGTGCCACCAGCAGAATCCGGCAGGGCCGGGATGGCTACACCTTC	CATSRIRQGRDGYTF
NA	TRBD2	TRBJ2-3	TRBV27	TGTGCCAGCAGTCCCGTCAAGGCGGGAGTCGGTACGCAGTATTTT	CASSPVKAGVGTQYF
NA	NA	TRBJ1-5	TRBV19	TGTGCCAGTAGTATAGGCAGGGGAAGGGATAGCAATCAGCCCCAGCATTTT	CASSIGRGRDSNQPQHF
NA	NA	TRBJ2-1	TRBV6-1	TGTGCCAGCAGTGAAGCGAGGGGGATGGGGAACAATGAGCAGTTCTTC	CASSEARGMGNNEQFF
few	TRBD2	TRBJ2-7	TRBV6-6	TGTGCCAGCAGGGCGACGGGGAGGGGATACGAGCAGTACTTC	CASRATGRGYEQYF
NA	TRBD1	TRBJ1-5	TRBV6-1	TGTGCCAGCAGTGTAGCGGACAGGGGCGATCAGCCCCAGCATTTT	CASSVADRGDQPQHF